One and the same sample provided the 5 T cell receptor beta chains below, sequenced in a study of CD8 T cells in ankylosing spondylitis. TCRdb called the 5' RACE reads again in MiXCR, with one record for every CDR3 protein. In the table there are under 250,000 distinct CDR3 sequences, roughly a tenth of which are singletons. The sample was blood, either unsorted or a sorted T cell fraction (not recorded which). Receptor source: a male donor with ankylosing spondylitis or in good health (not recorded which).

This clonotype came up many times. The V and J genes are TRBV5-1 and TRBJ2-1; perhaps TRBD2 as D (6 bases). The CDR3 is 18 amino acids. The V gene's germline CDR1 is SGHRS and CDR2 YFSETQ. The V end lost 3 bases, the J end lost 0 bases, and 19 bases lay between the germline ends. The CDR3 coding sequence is TGCGCCAGCAGCTATCACACCAACCGGGGGAGCTCCTACAATGAGCAGTTCTTC. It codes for CASSYHTNRGSSYNEQFF.

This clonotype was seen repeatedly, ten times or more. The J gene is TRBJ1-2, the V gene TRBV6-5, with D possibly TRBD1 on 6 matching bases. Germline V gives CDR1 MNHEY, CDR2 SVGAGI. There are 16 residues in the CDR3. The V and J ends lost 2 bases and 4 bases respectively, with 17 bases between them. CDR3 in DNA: TGTGCCAGCAGTTACCGGACAGACGGGCTCCTCTATGGCTACACCTTC. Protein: CASSYRTDGLLYGYTF.

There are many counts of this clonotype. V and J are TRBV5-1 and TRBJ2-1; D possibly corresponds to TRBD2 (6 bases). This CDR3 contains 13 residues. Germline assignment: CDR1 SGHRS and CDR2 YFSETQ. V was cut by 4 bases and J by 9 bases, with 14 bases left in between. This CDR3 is CASSVNLATEQFF. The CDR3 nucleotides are TGCGCCAGCAGCGTAAACCTAGCGACTGAGCAGTTCTTC.

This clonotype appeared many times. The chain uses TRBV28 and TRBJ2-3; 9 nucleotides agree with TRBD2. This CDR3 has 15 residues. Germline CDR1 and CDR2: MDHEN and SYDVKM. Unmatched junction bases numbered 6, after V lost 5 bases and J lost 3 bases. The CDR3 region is CASSTRLAATDTQYF. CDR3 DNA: TGTGCCAGCAGTACCCGACTAGCGGCAACAGATACGCAGTATTTT. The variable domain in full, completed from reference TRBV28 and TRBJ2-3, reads DVKVTQSSRYLVKRTGEKVFLECVQDMDHENMFWYRQDPGLGLRLIYFSYDVKMKEKGDIPEGYSVSREKKERFSLILESASTNQTSMYLCASSTRLAATDTQYFGPGTRLTVL.

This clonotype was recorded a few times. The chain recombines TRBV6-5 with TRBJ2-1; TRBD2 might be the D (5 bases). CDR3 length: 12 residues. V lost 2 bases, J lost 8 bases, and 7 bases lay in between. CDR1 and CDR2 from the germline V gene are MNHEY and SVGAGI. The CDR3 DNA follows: TGTGCCAGCAGTTACGGCGGGTATGAGCAGTTCTTC. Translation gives CASSYGGYEQFF.